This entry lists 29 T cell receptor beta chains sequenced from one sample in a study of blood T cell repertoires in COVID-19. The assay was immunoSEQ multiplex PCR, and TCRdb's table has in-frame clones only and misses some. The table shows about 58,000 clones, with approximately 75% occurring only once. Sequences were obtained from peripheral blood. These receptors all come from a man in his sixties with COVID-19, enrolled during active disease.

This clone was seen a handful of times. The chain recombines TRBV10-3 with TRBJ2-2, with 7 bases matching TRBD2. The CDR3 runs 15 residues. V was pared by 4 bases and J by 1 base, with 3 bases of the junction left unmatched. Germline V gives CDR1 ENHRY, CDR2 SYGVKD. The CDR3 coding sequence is TGTGCCATCAGTGGACAGCGGGAGAACACCGGGGAGCTGTTTTTT. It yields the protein CAISGQRENTGELFF.

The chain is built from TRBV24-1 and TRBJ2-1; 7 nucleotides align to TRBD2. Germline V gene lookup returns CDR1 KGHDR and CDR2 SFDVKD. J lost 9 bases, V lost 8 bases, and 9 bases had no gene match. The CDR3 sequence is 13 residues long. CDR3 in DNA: TGTGCCACCACGGCGGGAGAATCGCCTGAGCAGTTCTTC. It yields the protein CATTAGESPEQFF.

CDR3 DNA sequence: TGTGCCAGCAGCTACGCGGGGACTGAAGCTTTCTTT. Translated: CASSYAGTEAFF. The V call is TRBV12-3 or TRBV12-4, the J call TRBJ1-1, with unresolved D. Trimming left V 6 bases short and J 5 bases short, with 10 bases between. This CDR3 region has 12 residues.

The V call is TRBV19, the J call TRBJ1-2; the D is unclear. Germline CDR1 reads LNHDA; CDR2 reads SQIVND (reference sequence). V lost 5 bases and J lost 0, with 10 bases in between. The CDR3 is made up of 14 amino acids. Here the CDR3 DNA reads TGTGCCAGTAGTGTGTCCCCCACTAACTATGGCTACACCTTC. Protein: CASSVSPTNYGYTF.

Here the CDR3 DNA reads TGTGCCAGCAGCCAAGGAGGTTTCGATTCACCCCTCCACTTT. Encoded protein: CASSQGGFDSPLHF. The rearrangement joins TRBV3-1 (or the pseudogene TRBV3-2) to TRBJ1-6, with D unresolved. V was cut by 1 base and J by 8 bases, with 9 bases left in between. Germline V CDR1 and CDR2: LGHDT, YNNKEL (reference sequence). This CDR3 has 14 residues.

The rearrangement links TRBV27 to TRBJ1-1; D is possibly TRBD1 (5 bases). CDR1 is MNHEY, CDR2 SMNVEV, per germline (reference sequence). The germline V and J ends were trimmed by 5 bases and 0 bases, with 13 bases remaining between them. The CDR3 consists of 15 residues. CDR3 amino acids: CASSPQVSLNTEAFF. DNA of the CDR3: TGTGCCAGCAGTCCACAGGTTAGCTTGAACACTGAAGCTTTCTTT.

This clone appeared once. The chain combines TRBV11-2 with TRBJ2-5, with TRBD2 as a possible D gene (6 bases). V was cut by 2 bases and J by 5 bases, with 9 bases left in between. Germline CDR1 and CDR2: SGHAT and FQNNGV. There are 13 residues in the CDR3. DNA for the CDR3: TGTGCCAGCAGCTTAATGGGGAGGGAGACCCAGTACTTC. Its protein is CASSLMGRETQYF.

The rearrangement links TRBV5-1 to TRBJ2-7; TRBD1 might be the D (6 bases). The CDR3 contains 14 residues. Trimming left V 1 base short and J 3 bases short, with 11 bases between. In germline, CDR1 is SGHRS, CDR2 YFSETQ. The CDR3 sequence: CASSLLPGDYEQYF. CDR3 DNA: TGCGCCAGCAGCTTGTTACCAGGGGACTACGAGCAGTACTTC. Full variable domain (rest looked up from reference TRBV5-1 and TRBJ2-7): KAGVTQTPRYLIKTRGQQVTLSCSPISGHRSVSWYQQTPGQGLQFLFEYFSETQRNKGNFPGRFSGRQFSNSRSEMNVSTLELGDSALYLCASSLLPGDYEQYFGPGTRLTVT.

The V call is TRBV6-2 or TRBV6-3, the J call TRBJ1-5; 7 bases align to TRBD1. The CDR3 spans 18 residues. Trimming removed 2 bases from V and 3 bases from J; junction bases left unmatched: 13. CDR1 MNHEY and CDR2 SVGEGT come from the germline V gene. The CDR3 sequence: CASSYPPARDRNNQPQHF. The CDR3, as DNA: TGTGCCAGCAGTTACCCACCAGCACGGGACAGAAACAATCAGCCCCAGCATTTT.

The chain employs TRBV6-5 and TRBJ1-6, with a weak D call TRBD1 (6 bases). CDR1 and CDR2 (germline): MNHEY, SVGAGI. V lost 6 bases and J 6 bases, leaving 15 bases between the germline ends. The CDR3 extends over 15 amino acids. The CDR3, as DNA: TGTGCCAGCAGGCGAAGCGGACAGCCTAATTCACCCCTCCACTTT. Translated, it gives CASRRSGQPNSPLHF.

DNA of the CDR3: TGTGCCAGTAGTGTCGGACAGGCCGGGGAGCAGTACTTC. As protein: CASSVGQAGEQYF. V usage is TRBV19 and J usage is TRBJ2-7, with 7 bases identical to TRBD1. The V and J ends lost 5 bases and 7 bases, in that order; junction bases with no gene match: 8. The germline V gene encodes CDR1 LNHDA and CDR2 SQIVND (reference sequence). This CDR3 comprises 13 residues.

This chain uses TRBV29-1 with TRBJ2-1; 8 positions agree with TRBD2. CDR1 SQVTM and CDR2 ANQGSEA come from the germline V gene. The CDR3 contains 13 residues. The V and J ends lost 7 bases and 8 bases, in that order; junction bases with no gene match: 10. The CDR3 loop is CSDRGGRGDEQFF. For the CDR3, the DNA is TGCAGCGATCGGGGGGGAAGAGGTGATGAGCAGTTCTTC.

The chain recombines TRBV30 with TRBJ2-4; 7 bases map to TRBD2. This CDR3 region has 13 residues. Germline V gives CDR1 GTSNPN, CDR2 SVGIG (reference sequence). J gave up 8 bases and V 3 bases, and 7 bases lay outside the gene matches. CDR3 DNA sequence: TGTGCCTGGAGAGTTGGGGGAGGGGACATTCAGTACTTC. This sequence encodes CAWRVGGGDIQYF.

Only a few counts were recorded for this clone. CDR3 in DNA: TGTGCCAGCAGAGCGTCTTCTAGCGGGGGGCGCACAGATACGCAGTATTTT. Translation gives CASRASSSGGRTDTQYF. The chain combines TRBV9 with TRBJ2-3; 11 nucleotides line up with TRBD2. Looked up from germline, CDR1 is SGDLS and CDR2 is YYNGEE. This CDR3 has 17 amino acids. Unmatched junction bases numbered 9, after V lost 5 bases and J lost 1 base.

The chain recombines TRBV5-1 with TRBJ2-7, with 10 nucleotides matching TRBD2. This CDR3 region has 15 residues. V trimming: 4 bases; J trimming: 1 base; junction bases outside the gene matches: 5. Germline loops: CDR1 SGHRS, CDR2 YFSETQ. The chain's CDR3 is CASSLIAGGSYEQYF. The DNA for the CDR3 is TGCGCCAGCAGCCTCATAGCGGGGGGTTCCTACGAGCAGTACTTC.

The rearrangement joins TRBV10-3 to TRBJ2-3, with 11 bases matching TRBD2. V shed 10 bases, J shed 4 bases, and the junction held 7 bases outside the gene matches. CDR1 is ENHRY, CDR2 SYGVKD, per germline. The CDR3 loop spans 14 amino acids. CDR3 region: CATATSGVADTQYF. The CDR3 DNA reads TGTGCCACGGCGACTAGCGGGGTGGCAGATACGCAGTATTTT.

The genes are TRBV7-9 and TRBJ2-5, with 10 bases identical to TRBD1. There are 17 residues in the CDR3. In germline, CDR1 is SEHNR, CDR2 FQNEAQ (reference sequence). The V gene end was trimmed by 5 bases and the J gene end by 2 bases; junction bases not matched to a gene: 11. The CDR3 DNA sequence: TGTGCCAGCAGCCCGAAGCGGGGACAGGGGTTGCAAGAGACCCAGTACTTC. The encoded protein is CASSPKRGQGLQETQYF.

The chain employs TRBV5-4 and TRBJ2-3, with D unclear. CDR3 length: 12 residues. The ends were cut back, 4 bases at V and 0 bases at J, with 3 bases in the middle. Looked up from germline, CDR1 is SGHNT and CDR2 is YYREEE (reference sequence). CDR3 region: CASSPSTDTQYF. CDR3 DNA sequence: TGTGCCAGCAGCCCTAGCACAGATACGCAGTATTTT.

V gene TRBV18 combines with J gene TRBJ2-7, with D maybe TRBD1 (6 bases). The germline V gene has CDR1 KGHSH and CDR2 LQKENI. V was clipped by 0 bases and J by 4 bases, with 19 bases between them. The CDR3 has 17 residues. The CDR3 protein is CASSPPGAVGGPYEQYF. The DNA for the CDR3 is TGTGCCAGCTCACCACCGGGTGCGGTAGGGGGTCCGTACGAGCAGTACTTC.

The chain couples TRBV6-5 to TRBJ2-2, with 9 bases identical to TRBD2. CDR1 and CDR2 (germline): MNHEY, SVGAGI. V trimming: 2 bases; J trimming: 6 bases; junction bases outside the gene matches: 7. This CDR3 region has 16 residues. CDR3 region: CASSYKGTSRPGELFF. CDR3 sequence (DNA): TGTGCCAGCAGTTACAAGGGGACTAGCCGCCCCGGGGAGCTGTTTTTT.

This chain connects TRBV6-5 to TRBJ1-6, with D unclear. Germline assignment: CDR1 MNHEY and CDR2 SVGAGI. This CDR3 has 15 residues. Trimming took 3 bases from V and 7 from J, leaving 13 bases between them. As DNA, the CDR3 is TGTGCCAGCAGTTATTCCTCGCCAGGCAATTCACCCCTCCACTTT. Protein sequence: CASSYSSPGNSPLHF.

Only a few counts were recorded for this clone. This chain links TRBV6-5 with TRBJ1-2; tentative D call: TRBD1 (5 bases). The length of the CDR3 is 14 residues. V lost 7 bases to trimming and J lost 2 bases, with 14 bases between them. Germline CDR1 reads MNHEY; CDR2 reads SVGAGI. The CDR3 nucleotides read TGTGCCAGCACCCCAGGGCAACGAAACTATGGCTACACCTTC. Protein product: CASTPGQRNYGYTF.

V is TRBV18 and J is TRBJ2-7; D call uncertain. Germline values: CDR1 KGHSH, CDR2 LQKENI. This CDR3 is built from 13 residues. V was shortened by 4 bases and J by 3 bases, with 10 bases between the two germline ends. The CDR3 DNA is TGTGCCAGCTCACAAACAGCAGGCTACGAGCAGTACTTC. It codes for CASSQTAGYEQYF.

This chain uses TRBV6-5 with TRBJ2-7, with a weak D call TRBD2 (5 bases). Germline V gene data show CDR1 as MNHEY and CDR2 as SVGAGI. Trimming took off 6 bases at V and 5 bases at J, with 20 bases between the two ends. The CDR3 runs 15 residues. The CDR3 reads CASSSHYGVHDEQYF. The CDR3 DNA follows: TGTGCCAGCAGCTCCCACTACGGGGTTCACGACGAGCAGTACTTC.

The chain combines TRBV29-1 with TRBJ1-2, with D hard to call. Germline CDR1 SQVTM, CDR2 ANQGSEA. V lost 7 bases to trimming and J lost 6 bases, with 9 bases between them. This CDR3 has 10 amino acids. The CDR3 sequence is CSAQEDGYTF. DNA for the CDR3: TGCAGCGCTCAGGAGGATGGCTACACCTTC.

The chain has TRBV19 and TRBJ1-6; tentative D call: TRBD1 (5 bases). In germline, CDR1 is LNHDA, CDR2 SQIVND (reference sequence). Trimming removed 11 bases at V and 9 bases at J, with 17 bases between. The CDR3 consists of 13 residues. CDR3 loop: CAGSLGGSSPLHF. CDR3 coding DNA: TGTGCCGGGAGCTTGGGGGGAAGTTCACCCCTCCACTTT.

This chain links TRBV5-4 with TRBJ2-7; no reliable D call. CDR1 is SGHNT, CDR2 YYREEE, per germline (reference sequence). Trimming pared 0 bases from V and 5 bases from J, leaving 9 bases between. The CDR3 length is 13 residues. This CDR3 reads CASSLGQRNEQYF. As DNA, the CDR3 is TGTGCCAGCAGCTTGGGACAACGGAACGAGCAGTACTTC.

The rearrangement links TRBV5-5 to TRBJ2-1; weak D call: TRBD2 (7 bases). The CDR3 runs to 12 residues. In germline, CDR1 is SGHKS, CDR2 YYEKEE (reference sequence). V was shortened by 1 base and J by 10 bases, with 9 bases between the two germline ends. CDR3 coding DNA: TGTGCCAGCAGCTTGAGGGGGGGAGAGCAGTTCTTC. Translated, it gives CASSLRGGEQFF.

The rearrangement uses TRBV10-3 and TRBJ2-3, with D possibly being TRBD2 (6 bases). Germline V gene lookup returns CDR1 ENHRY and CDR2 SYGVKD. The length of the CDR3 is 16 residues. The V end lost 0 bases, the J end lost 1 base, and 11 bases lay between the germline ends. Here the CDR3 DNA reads TGTGCCATCAGTGAGTCGAGGGCTAGCGGCACAGATACGCAGTATTTT. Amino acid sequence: CAISESRASGTDTQYF.